This T cell receptor beta chain was found in a study of CD8+ T cells in alopecia areata. Sequencing templates came from extracted RNA that was reverse transcribed into cDNA. Some clones are missing from TCRdb's copy, which holds only in-frame ones; the method was immunoSEQ multiplex PCR. This table holds 70,000 to 95,000 clones, 51% found once. In germline, CDR1 is SGDLS, CDR2 YYNGEE. J was trimmed by 3 bases and V by 0 bases; bases with no gene match: 4. This CDR3 has 15 amino acids. The J gene is TRBJ2-5, the V gene TRBV9; 8 nucleotides match TRBD2. This clonotype was sampled from a human donor with alopecia areata. Sequenced material: NKG2D-high CD8+ T cells sorted from blood. CDR3 in amino acids: CASSVEAGVKETQYF. As DNA, the CDR3 is TGTGCCAGCAGCGTAGAAGCGGGAGTTAAAGAGACCCAGTACTTC.